This TCR beta chain was documented in a study of cytomegalovirus exposure and HLA in healthy donors. Study at large: Earlier work reported roughly 120 million unique TCR beta sequences from about 170 million T cells.

PCR employed 60 Vbeta and 13 Jbeta primers. The repertoire was sequenced with immunoSEQ multiplex PCR; TCRdb's copy has only in-frame clones and lacks some. The data hold around 150,000 clones, with approximately 79% observed a single time. Germline V lookup: CDR1 MNHNY, CDR2 SVGAGI (reference sequence). V was clipped by 2 bases and J by 6 bases; unmatched bases: 4. This CDR3 spans 15 amino acids. This clone was seen only once. The source is a man aged 60 to 75 in good health and CMV-seronegative. The sample comprised PBMCs. V and J are TRBV6-6 and TRBJ2-1; 10 bases match TRBD1. The CDR3 sequence is CASSYDRGQGNEQFF. As DNA, the CDR3 is TGTGCCAGCAGTTACGACAGGGGGCAGGGCAATGAGCAGTTCTTC.